Listed here are 16 T cell receptor beta chains from one sample, sequenced in a study of technical replicates of blood from a few donors. The protocol was immunoSEQ multiplex PCR, while the TCRdb copy is restricted to in-frame clones and leaves out a portion. The table records tens of thousands of clones, 95% of them present only once. The sample consisted of T cells isolated from PBMCs. These receptors were collected from a human donor in good health.

The CDR3 loop reads CASSFLGTAYNEQYF. The CDR3 DNA follows: TGTGCCAGCAGTTTCCTGGGGACAGCCTACAACGAGCAGTACTTC. V gene TRBV11-2 combines with J gene TRBJ2-7; 7 nucleotides line up with TRBD1. Germline trimming cut 6 bases from V and 5 bases from J; bases unmatched to any gene: 13. CDR3 size: 15 residues. Germline V gene lookup returns CDR1 SGHAT and CDR2 FQNNGV. Filled out from reference TRBV11-2 and TRBJ2-7, the complete variable domain reads EAGVAQSPRYKIIEKRQSVAFWCNPISGHATLYWYQQILGQGPKLLIQFQNNGVVDDSQLPKDRFSAERLKGVDSTLKIQPAKLEDSAVYLCASSFLGTAYNEQYFGPGTRLTVT.

The rearrangement links TRBV6-5 to TRBJ1-2, with D hard to call. The CDR3 extends over 15 amino acids. Germline CDR1 and CDR2: MNHEY and SVGAGI. The germline V and J ends were trimmed by 4 bases and 5 bases, with 17 bases remaining between them. The CDR3 sequence is CASSSYLPQLYGYTF. CDR3 sequence (DNA): TGTGCCAGCAGTTCTTACCTACCCCAACTTTATGGCTACACCTTC.

The chain recombines TRBV7-9 with TRBJ2-7; D unresolved. V lost 5 bases and J 1 base, leaving 3 bases between the germline ends. From germline, CDR1 is SEHNR and CDR2 FQNEAQ (reference sequence). There are 11 residues in the CDR3. CDR3: CASSPSYEQYF. The CDR3 DNA sequence: TGTGCCAGCAGCCCATCCTACGAGCAGTACTTC.

J is TRBJ1-1 and V is TRBV30; D gene ambiguous. V was shortened by 1 base and J by 4 bases, with 16 bases between the two germline ends. CDR1 GTSNPN and CDR2 SVGIG come from the germline V gene (reference sequence). The CDR3 length is 15 residues. The CDR3 reads CAWSEVWLGSTEAFF. CDR3 bases: TGTGCCTGGAGTGAGGTTTGGCTGGGGAGCACTGAAGCTTTCTTT.

This clone was seen once. The V call is TRBV7-8, the J call TRBJ2-7; maybe TRBD1 (5 bases). Germline CDR1 and CDR2: SGHVS and FQNEAQ. The length of the CDR3 is 12 residues. With 1 base removed from V and 6 bases from J, the gap between germline ends came to 7 bases. For the CDR3, the DNA is TGTGCCAGCAGCTTAGTTGGGGCCGAGCAGTACTTC. Amino acids: CASSLVGAEQYF.

The chain joins TRBV6-5 to TRBJ1-3; D is undetermined. Germline V gene lookup returns CDR1 MNHEY and CDR2 SVGAGI. The CDR3 runs to 14 residues. Deletions cut 6 bases from V and 0 bases from J, with 9 bases between. The CDR3 bases are TGTGCCAGCAGACTGACGGGCTCTGGAAACACCATATATTTT. This encodes CASRLTGSGNTIYF.

This chain uses TRBV5-1 with TRBJ2-3; D call uncertain. Germline-derived CDR1 and CDR2 are SGHRS and YFSETQ. This CDR3 region has 13 residues. V was trimmed by 2 bases and J by 3 bases, leaving 7 bases between them. CDR3 in amino acids: CASSLLPTDTQYF. The CDR3 coding sequence is TGCGCCAGCAGCTTACTACCAACAGATACGCAGTATTTT.

The CDR3 spells CASSLDEFGDRVLSGYTF. CDR3 sequence (DNA): TGTGCCAGCAGCTTAGACGAGTTCGGCGACAGGGTATTGAGTGGCTACACCTTC. The genes are TRBV11-2 and TRBJ1-2, with TRBD1 matching over 7 bases. The length of the CDR3 is 18 residues. Losses at the gene ends were 0 bases for V and 7 bases for J; bases not matched to a gene: 17. Looked up from germline, CDR1 is SGHAT and CDR2 is FQNNGV.

The J gene is TRBJ1-2, the V gene TRBV5-6; the D is unclear. CDR1 and CDR2 (germline): SGHDT, YYEEEE. Trimming took off 1 base at V and 0 bases at J, with 7 bases between the two ends. This CDR3 contains 14 residues. CDR3 sequence reads: CASSLTGANYGYTF. CDR3 DNA: TGTGCCAGCAGCTTGACCGGAGCTAACTATGGCTACACCTTC.

The chain couples TRBV9 to TRBJ2-3; 8 bases are shared with TRBD2. This CDR3 is 18 amino acids long. Trimming removed 0 bases from V and 5 bases from J; junction bases left unmatched: 14. From germline, CDR1 is SGDLS and CDR2 YYNGEE. DNA of the CDR3: TGTGCCAGCAGCGTAGAGGCCGCGGCGGGGGGAGGTGTAGATACGCAGTATTTT. It codes for CASSVEAAAGGGVDTQYF. Complete variable domain (other parts from reference TRBV9 and TRBJ2-3): DSGVTQTPKHLITATGQRVTLRCSPRSGDLSVYWYQQSLDQGLQFLIQYYNGEERAKGNILERFSAQQFPDLHSELNLSSLELGDSALYFCASSVEAAAGGGVDTQYFGPGTRLTVL.

This chain joins TRBV28 and TRBJ1-5; 9 nucleotides line up with TRBD1. V was clipped by 2 bases and J by 5 bases; unmatched bases: 7. Germline-derived CDR1 and CDR2 are MDHEN and SYDVKM. The CDR3 sequence is 16 residues long. This CDR3 is CASSLTTGQGYQPQHF. The CDR3 DNA reads as TGTGCCAGCAGTTTAACTACGGGACAGGGCTATCAGCCCCAGCATTTT.

The chain carries TRBV6-5 and TRBJ2-3, with 11 bases lining up with TRBD2. Germline V gene sequence: CDR1 MNHEY, CDR2 SVGAGI. J lost 4 bases, V lost 4 bases, and 4 bases had no gene match. This CDR3 region has 15 residues. The CDR3 sequence is CASSFSGREADTQYF. CDR3 nucleotide sequence: TGTGCCAGCAGTTTTAGCGGGAGGGAGGCAGATACGCAGTATTTT.

The chain is built from TRBV2 and TRBJ2-5, with TRBD2 matching over 12 bases. The germline V gene has CDR1 SNHLY and CDR2 FYNNEI. This CDR3 comprises 15 residues. Unmatched junction bases numbered 4, after V lost 6 bases and J lost 2 bases. The CDR3, as DNA: TGTGCCAGCAGGAGGGGGACTAGCGGGCAAGAGACCCAGTACTTC. Its translation is CASRRGTSGQETQYF.

J is TRBJ1-2 and V is TRBV11-2, with D possibly matching TRBD1 (6 bases). Trimming took off 2 bases at V and 0 bases at J, with 13 bases between the two ends. The CDR3 extends over 16 amino acids. Germline V CDR1 and CDR2: SGHAT, FQNNGV. CDR3 bases: TGTGCCAGCAGCTTAAGGGGTTGGGACACTAACTATGGCTACACCTTC. This translates into CASSLRGWDTNYGYTF.

The rearrangement uses TRBV6-5 and TRBJ1-1; D gene unclear. This CDR3 is 12 amino acids long. Germline values: CDR1 MNHEY, CDR2 SVGAGI. V gave up 6 bases and J gave up 0 bases, with 5 bases separating them. The CDR3 protein is CASREVNTEAFF. CDR3 nucleotides: TGTGCCAGCAGGGAGGTGAACACTGAAGCTTTCTTT.

J is TRBJ2-7 and V is TRBV30, with 9 positions matching TRBD1. The germline gives CDR1 GTSNPN, CDR2 SVGIG (reference sequence). V dropped 1 base and J dropped 5; count of bases not matched to a gene: 6. This CDR3 spans 14 amino acids. The CDR3 DNA sequence: TGTGCCTGGAGTGGGGGGACAGGGTATCACGAGCAGTACTTC. Encoded protein: CAWSGGTGYHEQYF.